The following is a TCR beta chain sequence with its context. What it recognizes is unknown. The data are from a study of radiotherapy plus CTLA-4 blockade in lung cancer. Across the whole study: An objective response was seen in roughly 20% of patients, and disease control in around 31%.

The table came from immunoSEQ multiplex PCR; TCRdb's copy has only in-frame clones and leaves some out. The table shows 85,000 to 90,000 clones, with 55% to 75% occurring only once. Study-wide results and limits: Best predicting response, reportedly, were early blood T cell clone dynamics, with interferon-beta. Clones of tumor-derived TCRs expanded in blood after radiotherapy plus ipilimumab.

Germline values: CDR1 LGHNT, CDR2 FRNRAP. This CDR3 region has 13 residues. Trimming shortened V by 4 bases and J by 5 bases, and 8 bases separated the two germline ends. Treatment of patients with chemo-refractory metastatic non-small-cell lung cancer consisted of focal radiation plus CTLA-4 blockade with ipilimumab. The chain joins TRBV12-5 to TRBJ2-2, with a possible D match to TRBD2 (6 bases). The TCR was taken from a human donor with non-small cell lung cancer that progressed on radiotherapy plus ipilimumab. The sample in question was peripheral blood, obtained from a patient treated with radiotherapy plus ipilimumab. In nucleotides, the CDR3 is TGTGCTAGTGGTTCCGCGGGGACCGGGGAGCTGTTTTTT. Translating gives CASGSAGTGELFF.